This is a list of T cell receptor beta chains from one sample in a study of control samples from healthy donors and cancer patients. Some clones are missing from TCRdb's copy, which holds only in-frame ones; the method was immunoSEQ multiplex PCR. The repertoire has 20,000 to 30,000 clones, approximately 90% of them found once; the top ten carry roughly 12%. Sequencing was carried out using PBMCs. The receptors were sampled from a man in his forties or fifties with lung cancer. CDR3s include the opening cysteine and the closing phenylalanine or tryptophan. Each record gives: D gene, J gene, clone size, V gene, CDR3 DNA, CDR3 protein. The D gene is left open where the match is weak. A row's size may be missing; if present it is once, few, many or a size class.

>.|TRBJ2-2|.|TRBV6-5
TGTGCCAGCAAGGGCGAGAGCGCGAACACCGGGGAGCTGTTTTTT
CASKGESANTGELFF
>.|TRBJ1-1|once|TRBV6-2/TRBV6-3
TGTGCCAGCAGTTATGGTATCGGCAGAATGGGAACTGAAGCTTTCTTT
CASSYGIGRMGTEAFF
>TRBD1|TRBJ1-6|few|TRBV11-2
TGTGCCAGCAGCCCAGGGACAGGCAATTCACCCCTCCACTTT
CASSPGTGNSPLHF
>.|TRBJ1-5|.|TRBV6-2/TRBV6-3
TGTGCCAGCAGTACCGGCCTCAATCAGCCCCAGCATTTT
CASSTGLNQPQHF
>.|TRBJ2-7|.|TRBV10-2
TGCGCCAGCAGCGCTTGGGGTATCGGAGAGCAGTACTTC
CASSAWGIGEQYF
>.|TRBJ1-3|.|TRBV5-1
TGCGCCAGCAGCCCCTTTGGTGGCGGCGGAAACACCATATATTTT
CASSPFGGGGNTIYF
>.|TRBJ1-6|large|TRBV29-1
TGCAGCGTGACGGGTTCACCCCTCCACTTT
CSVTGSPLHF
>.|TRBJ1-2|.|TRBV11-1
TGTGCCAGCAGTCCGGGCGCCGGTGGCTACACCTTC
CASSPGAGGYTF
>TRBD1|TRBJ1-3|.|TRBV7-8
TGTGCCAGCAGCCCACCCGGGACAGGGCGCGGAAACACCATATATTTT
CASSPPGTGRGNTIYF
>TRBD2|TRBJ2-1|.|TRBV29-1
TGCAGCGTGGAGGGTAGCGGGGGCTACAATGAGCAGTTCTTC
CSVEGSGGYNEQFF
>.|TRBJ2-4|.|TRBV7-9
TGTGCCAGCTCTAACGGGGCCAAAAACATTCAGTACTTC
CASSNGAKNIQYF
>.|TRBJ1-2|.|TRBV7-8
TGTGCCAGCAGCCCCGACCCTGGACGGGGAGGGATGAATGGCTACACCTTC
CASSPDPGRGGMNGYTF
>TRBD1|TRBJ2-2|.|TRBV10-1
TGCGCCAGCAGTCGTCAGGGGGTAACCGGGGAGCTGTTTTTT
CASSRQGVTGELFF
>.|TRBJ2-4|.|TRBV7-8
TGTGCCAGCAGCATCGTTCCCTCGGAGGGCTTAATAGCCAAAAACATTCAGTACTTC
CASSIVPSEGLIAKNIQYF
>.|TRBJ1-5|.|TRBV2
TGTGCCAGCAGTCGACGACAGCCCAATCAGCCCCAGCATTTT
CASSRRQPNQPQHF
>.|TRBJ1-4|.|TRBV14
TGTGCCAGCAGCCAAGATCCCCATGGGAGGGGCGGGTATGAAAAACTGTTTTTT
CASSQDPHGRGGYEKLFF
>TRBD2|TRBJ2-5|.|TRBV3-1/TRBV3-2
TGTGCCAGCAGCCAAGGGCGGGGGGCCCCCGGAGAGACCCAGTACTTC
CASSQGRGAPGETQYF
>.|TRBJ1-4|.|TRBV7-9
TGTGCCAGCAGCCCCCCCGGTCAGGGCTCAACTAATGAAAAACTGTTTTTT
CASSPPGQGSTNEKLFF
>.|TRBJ2-5|.|TRBV5-5
TGTGCCAGCAGCTTGAACGGAAACCAAGAGACCCAGTACTTC
CASSLNGNQETQYF
>.|TRBJ2-2|.|TRBV12-3/TRBV12-4
TGTGCCAGCAACACAAACACCGGGGAGCTGTTTTTT
CASNTNTGELFF
>TRBD2|TRBJ2-1|.|TRBV11-3
TGTGCCAGCAGCCAGCCTGGGAGCGGGGGGGCCAATGAGCAGTTCTTC
CASSQPGSGGANEQFF
>.|TRBJ2-1|.|TRBV5-5
TGTGCCAGCAGCTTGGAGGACAGAGACTACAATGAGCAGTTCTTC
CASSLEDRDYNEQFF
>.|TRBJ2-2|once|TRBV4-3
TGCGCCAGCAGCCAAGCTTCTCAGGCGTCGGCCGGGGAGCTGTTTTTT
CASSQASQASAGELFF
>.|TRBJ2-3|once|TRBV7-3
TGTGCCAGCAGTACAGGGTCAGATACGCAGTATTTT
CASSTGSDTQYF
>TRBD1|TRBJ1-2|.|TRBV11-2
TGTGCCAGCAGCTTAGAATCAGGGGGCTATGGCTACACCTTC
CASSLESGGYGYTF
>TRBD1|TRBJ1-1|.|TRBV2
TGTGCCAGCAGAGATCGGACAGGTCGGACTGAAGCTTTCTTT
CASRDRTGRTEAFF
>.|TRBJ1-3|.|TRBV12-3/TRBV12-4
TGTGCCATCGACTCTGGAAACACCATATATTTT
CAIDSGNTIYF
>.|TRBJ2-2|.|TRBV19
TGTGCCAGTACTCGATGGGGGGCCCGGGCCGGGGAGCTGTTTTTT
CASTRWGARAGELFF
>TRBD1|TRBJ1-4|.|TRBV28
TGTGCCAGCAGTTTATTAGGACAGGGGAGGGGAAAACTGTTTTTT
CASSLLGQGRGKLFF
>.|TRBJ2-7|.|TRBV7-2
TGTGCCAGCAGCTCCGGGACCATCACCTACGAGCAGTACTTC
CASSSGTITYEQYF
>.|TRBJ2-3|few|TRBV18
TGTGCCAGCTCACCAGGGATCACAGATACGCAGTATTTT
CASSPGITDTQYF
>TRBD1|TRBJ2-3|.|TRBV6-5
TGTGCCAGCAGTCGACAGGGGTCAGATACGCAGTATTTT
CASSRQGSDTQYF
>.|TRBJ2-5|.|TRBV5-6
TGTGCCAGCAGCTTTGGTGCAGGGCTGGGGAAAGAGACCCAGTACTTC
CASSFGAGLGKETQYF
>.|TRBJ2-7|.|TRBV4-1
TGCGCCAGCAGCCAAGTAACAGGGAGGATGGACGAGCAGTACTTC
CASSQVTGRMDEQYF
>TRBD1|TRBJ1-1|.|TRBV19
TGTGCCAGTAGTATTATGAGTGGTGGCAGGGGGGGGACTGAAGCTTTCTTT
CASSIMSGGRGGTEAFF
>.|TRBJ1-1|.|TRBV6-4
TGTGCCAGCAGTCGGGCACTGAACACTGAAGCTTTCTTT
CASSRALNTEAFF
>TRBD1|TRBJ1-1|once|TRBV6-5
TGTGCCAGCACACCACAGGGGTTGAACACTGAAGCTTTCTTT
CASTPQGLNTEAFF
>TRBD1|TRBJ2-3|.|TRBV27
TGTGCCAGCAGTCCCCTTGACAGGGTCACAGATACGCAGTATTTT
CASSPLDRVTDTQYF
>.|TRBJ2-3|.|TRBV24-1
TGTGCCACCAGTGATTACAGCACAGATACGCAGTATTTT
CATSDYSTDTQYF
>.|TRBJ2-6|.|TRBV25-1
TGTGCCAGCAGTGAAAAGGGTTTTGGGGCCAACGTCCTGACTTTC
CASSEKGFGANVLTF
>.|TRBJ2-1|.|TRBV11-1
TGTGCCAGCAGCTCCTCCGTGGGGGCCGGGGATGAGCAGTTCTTC
CASSSSVGAGDEQFF
>.|TRBJ1-5|.|TRBV27
TGTGCCAGCAGTTTATGGGCCGGGGATCAGCCCCAGCATTTT
CASSLWAGDQPQHF
>.|TRBJ1-4|.|TRBV18
TGTGCCAGCTCCCCCTACAGGGCAGCGGGAGAAAAACTGTTTTTT
CASSPYRAAGEKLFF
>TRBD1|TRBJ2-5|.|TRBV7-2
TGTGCCAGCAGGAGCACCGGGACAGGGGGAGAGACCCAGTACTTC
CASRSTGTGGETQYF
>.|TRBJ1-1|few|TRBV12-3/TRBV12-4
TGTGCCAGCGGGGCCTCTGAAGCTTTCTTT
CASGASEAFF
>.|TRBJ1-6|.|TRBV6-2/TRBV6-3
TGTGCCAGCAGTTTCGGGTCCACGGGACGGTATAATTCACCCCTCCACTTT
CASSFGSTGRYNSPLHF
>.|TRBJ1-5|.|TRBV27
TGTGCCAGCAGTTTATCGGGGCGGGGGCGGAGTGGTCAGCCCCAGCATTTT
CASSLSGRGRSGQPQHF
>TRBD2|TRBJ2-7|once|TRBV18
TGTGCCAGCTCACCAGGCCGGGGGGGCTACGAGCAATACTTC
CASSPGRGGYEQYF
>.|TRBJ2-7|.|TRBV10-3
TGTGCCATCAGTGAGTCGACATGGCACTTC
CAISESTWHF
>TRBD2|TRBJ2-5|.|TRBV7-2
TGTGCCAGCAGCCTGGGGGGGGGTTCGGAAGAGACCCAGTACTTC
CASSLGGGSEETQYF
>.|TRBJ1-4|.|TRBV18
TGTGCCAGCTCACCGAGGGCCACTCCTAATGAAAAACTGTTTTTT
CASSPRATPNEKLFF